Listed here are 12 T cell receptor beta chains from one sample, sequenced in a study of cytomegalovirus exposure and HLA in healthy donors. Both 60 Vbeta primers and 13 Jbeta primers went into the PCR. The table came from immunoSEQ multiplex PCR; TCRdb's copy has only in-frame clones and leaves some out. Seen here are over 150,000 clones, 70% to 85% observed once, and the top ten hold roughly 0.097%. Sequencing used PBMCs. These TCRs come from a boy younger than 10 in good health and CMV-seronegative.

V gene TRBV2 combines with J gene TRBJ1-6, with D possibly matching TRBD1 (6 bases). V shed 11 bases and J shed 8 bases, with 16 bases lying between them. The germline gives CDR1 SNHLY, CDR2 FYNNEI. The CDR3 length is 13 residues. The CDR3 bases are TGTGCCGGACTCGGGACAAGTGATTCACCCCTCCACTTT. It codes for CAGLGTSDSPLHF.

The V call is TRBV25-1, the J call TRBJ1-3; 7 bases line up with TRBD1. This CDR3 comprises 15 residues. Germline assignment: CDR1 MGHDK and CDR2 SYGVNS. V trimming: 3 bases; J trimming: 2 bases; junction bases outside the gene matches: 4. This chain's CDR3 is CASSDVRGPGNTIYF. CDR3 DNA: TGTGCCAGCAGTGATGTGAGGGGGCCTGGAAACACCATATATTTT.

The V and J genes are TRBV7-6 and TRBJ1-4; D possibly corresponds to TRBD1 (5 bases). The germline V gene encodes CDR1 SGHVS and CDR2 FNYEAQ. The CDR3 runs 15 residues. Trimming took 5 bases from V and 4 from J, leaving 14 bases between them. This chain's CDR3 is CASSALLGGNEKLFF. The CDR3 bases are TGTGCCAGCAGCGCCCTCTTGGGGGGTAATGAAAAACTGTTTTTT. The variable domain in full, completed from reference TRBV7-6 and TRBJ1-4, reads GAGVSQSPRYKVTKRGQDVALRCDPISGHVSLYWYRQALGQGPEFLTYFNYEAQQDKSGLPNDRFSAERPEGSISTLTIQRTEQRDSAMYRCASSALLGGNEKLFFGSGTQLSVL.

The V and J genes are TRBV5-1 and TRBJ1-2, with 9 bases matching TRBD1. CDR1 and CDR2 from the germline V gene are SGHRS and YFSETQ. This CDR3 is built from 14 residues. The junction had 7 bases not matched to a gene; V was cut back by 4 bases and J by 6 bases. This CDR3 is CASSHPGQGDGYTF. The CDR3, as DNA: TGCGCCAGCAGCCATCCGGGACAGGGAGATGGCTACACCTTC.

This clone turned up a few times. For the CDR3, the DNA is TGTGCCAGCAGTTACCTAACGCACCTTAGCACAGATACGCAGTATTTT. This encodes CASSYLTHLSTDTQYF. The chain has TRBV6-6 and TRBJ2-3; D is uncertain. This CDR3 is 16 amino acids long. Germline CDR1 MNHNY, CDR2 SVGAGI (reference sequence). The germline V and J ends were trimmed by 2 bases and 0 bases, with 12 bases remaining between them.

The V call is TRBV19, the J call TRBJ2-7; TRBD2 matches 8 bases. The CDR3 spans 16 residues. Germline V gives CDR1 LNHDA, CDR2 SQIVND (reference sequence). V shed 4 bases, J shed 4 bases, and the junction held 12 bases outside the gene matches. The DNA for the CDR3 is TGTGCCAGTAGTAACGGGAGGGTACCCTTAGGGTACGAGCAGTACTTC. This sequence encodes CASSNGRVPLGYEQYF.

The CDR3 region has the DNA TGTGCCAGCACCAGAGCAGGGGGTTTGAACACTGAAGCTTTCTTT. Its translation is CASTRAGGLNTEAFF. The chain employs TRBV7-2 and TRBJ1-1; TRBD1 matches at 7 bases. This CDR3 contains 15 residues. Germline values: CDR1 SGHTA, CDR2 FQGNSA. V dropped 7 bases and J dropped 0; count of bases not matched to a gene: 8.

The rearrangement joins TRBV5-6 to TRBJ1-4, with 8 bases fitting TRBD1. The CDR3 extends over 15 amino acids. V shed 4 bases, J shed 0 bases, and the junction held 2 bases outside the gene matches. Looked up from germline, CDR1 is SGHDT and CDR2 is YYEEEE. This CDR3 is CASSPQGATNEKLFF. DNA of the CDR3: TGTGCCAGCAGCCCACAGGGGGCAACTAATGAAAAACTGTTTTTT.

The genes are TRBV5-4 and TRBJ2-3; TRBD1 aligns across 7 bases. The junction had 11 bases not matched to a gene; V was cut back by 3 bases and J by 4 bases. CDR1 and CDR2 (germline): SGHNT, YYREEE (reference sequence). CDR3 length equals 16 residues. CDR3: CASSWKARTGADTQYF. DNA for the CDR3: TGTGCCAGCAGCTGGAAGGCTCGGACAGGCGCAGATACGCAGTATTTT.

This clone has a handful of counts. The gene calls are TRBV5-6 and TRBJ1-2; no definite D call. The V gene lost 3 bases and the J gene lost 11 bases, with 11 bases spanning the gap. This CDR3 comprises 11 residues. Germline values: CDR1 SGHDT, CDR2 YYEEEE. The DNA for the CDR3 is TGTGCCAGCAGCTACGGCCGGGAGTACACCTTC. Its translation is CASSYGREYTF.

The gene calls are TRBV7-9 and TRBJ2-1; 7 positions match TRBD1. With V trimmed by 1 base and J by 9 bases, 9 bases remained unmatched. Germline-derived CDR1 and CDR2 are SEHNR and FQNEAQ (reference sequence). The CDR3 runs to 15 residues. CDR3 DNA: TGTGCCAGCAGCTTAGTAGGGGGCCGAATAGGTGAGCAGTTCTTC. Translation: CASSLVGGRIGEQFF.

The chain has TRBV7-2 and TRBJ2-1, with D unresolved. V was shortened by 3 bases and J by 0 bases, with 12 bases between the two germline ends. This CDR3 has 16 amino acids. Germline lookup yields CDR1 SGHTA and CDR2 FQGNSA. CDR3 in amino acids: CASSFSRSRSYNEQFF. CDR3 sequence (DNA): TGTGCCAGCAGCTTTTCGCGGAGTCGCTCCTACAATGAGCAGTTCTTC.